This T cell receptor beta chain was sequenced in a study of blood T cells in healthy people across ages (dated by TCRdb to 2013 to 2016). About the study as a whole: In model experiments, template switching captured roughly one uniquely barcoded TCR beta cDNA molecule for every two T cells. To track age-related changes in TCR beta repertoire diversity, the study relied on deep sequencing normalized with unique cDNA molecular identifiers. To avoid experimental bias, donors of different ages were distributed randomly across sequencing lanes. Two additional independent replicas of 1 million unique cDNA reads from the same blood draw were analyzed for two donors (one aged 18 to 29 and one aged 80 or older). The donors were divided into four age groups: young (average around 15 years), middle-aged (under 40), aged (around 59) and long-lived (nearly 85). The investigation overall reported the following: Since profiling was done on bulk unsorted PBMCs, naive and antigen-experienced compartments could not be conclusively compared. A strong correlation was found between observed TCR beta diversity and the percentage of naive T cells measured by flow cytometry. Estimates of total diversity from one million sequenced T cells were regarded as lower bounds and underestimates. Because donor CMV infection status was unknown, age-related changes in expanded clonotypes were potentially confounded. Compared with the aged group, the long-lived group had more naive CD4+ T cells, fewer expanded clones and increased TCR diversity, a pattern suggesting age selection. As age increased, observed TCR beta diversity per million T cells dropped in a roughly linear way, and a significant reduction was already evident by age about 40.

This clonotype appeared a few times. There is no known antigen for this receptor. Nothing much larger sits one base from this clone, and base qualities are not available. Donors were a few dozen systemically healthy Caucasian individuals from Russia aged roughly 6 to 95 years. Roughly 10 milliliters of peripheral blood were collected from each donor into EDTA-treated Vacutainer tubes. Ficoll-Paque density-gradient centrifugation was used to isolate PBMCs, with at least 6 million per sample. Total RNA, at least 6 micrograms per sample, was extracted from PBMCs with Trizol reagent. For every donor, an aliquot of PBMCs went through flow cytometry to measure the percentages of naive CD45RAhigh/CD27high T cells. Library creation used 5' RACE. These reads were obtained on an Illumina HiSeq 2500. A second 7 to 11 cycle PCR used a sample-barcoded 5' primer and a J-beta primer mix. Each TCR beta cDNA molecule received a unique molecular identifier from a template-switch 5' adaptor carrying 12 random nucleotides. Each sample yielded at least 2.5 million CDR3-containing paired-end reads. The Mint cDNA synthesis kit, primed by a TRBC-specific oligonucleotide, was used to synthesize first-strand cDNA from all RNA. Following uracil-DNA glycosylase treatment, all cDNA underwent a first 18-cycle PCR with the universal primers M1SS and BC2_uni_R. In the authors' own workflow: For normalization, 1 million high-quality reads were randomly selected from each sample, with every read carrying a distinct molecular identifier. Reads sharing molecular identifiers were discarded rather than binned into consensus sequences. MiTCR, with a Q25 quality threshold and the strictest error-elimination algorithm, was used for CDR3 identification, clonotype clustering and error correction. Lower-bound total TCR beta diversity was estimated with a nonparametric unseen species model using Euler transformation. Through fastp at Q25 and MiXCR, TCRdb rebuilt clones from the public reads, retaining in-frame beta chains. Entries are consolidated by CDR3 protein sequence, retaining the most common genes and DNA. TCRdb's processing, not the authors' own work, is the source of the V and J calls. The sample data list about 630,000 distinct CDR3 sequences, and around a fifth of these were observed just once. Approximately 3.6% of the sample is held by the ten biggest clonotypes.

The CDR3, cysteine through phenylalanine, is 13 amino acids long. The kept DNA is CDR3 alone, 39 bases in frame from the first base. Reading the germline V gene (reference sequence) gives CDR1 DFQATT and CDR2 SNEGSKA. Between the V and J ends, shortened by 5 bases and 0 bases respectively, the junction contains 7 bases. The sequencing sample was made of blood. The chain is made from TRBV20-1 and TRBJ2-2; the D gene cannot be resolved reliably. The sequence was obtained from a man between 65 and 85 years old in good health. The CDR3 sequence is CSAGVTNTGELFF. The DNA is as follows: TGCAGTGCTGGGGTGACGAACACCGGGGAGCTGTTTTTT.